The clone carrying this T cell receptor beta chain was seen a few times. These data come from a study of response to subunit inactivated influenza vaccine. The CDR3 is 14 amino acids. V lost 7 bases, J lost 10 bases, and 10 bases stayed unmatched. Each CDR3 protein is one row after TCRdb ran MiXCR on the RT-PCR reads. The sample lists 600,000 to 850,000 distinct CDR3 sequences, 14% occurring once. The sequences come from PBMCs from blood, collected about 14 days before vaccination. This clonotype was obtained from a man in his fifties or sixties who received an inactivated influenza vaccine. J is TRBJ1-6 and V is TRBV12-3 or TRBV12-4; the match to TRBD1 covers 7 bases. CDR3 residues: CASTPGTAQSPLHF. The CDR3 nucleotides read TGTGCCAGCACCCCGGGGACAGCACAATCACCCCTCCACTTT.